This TCR beta chain was recorded in a study of early T cells in non-severe SARS-CoV-2 infection. This clonotype was detected ten times or more. The CDR3 spans 14 residues. V shed 6 bases, J shed 5 bases, and the junction held 9 bases outside the gene matches. From germline, CDR1 is KGHSH and CDR2 LQKENI. MiXCR, run by TCRdb on the 5' RACE reads, gives a single entry per CDR3 protein. The top ten hold approximately 1.7% of the sample, which has 65,000 to 70,000 distinct CDR3 sequences, 9% to 15% seen once. This TCR derives from an adult who was a healthcare worker with PCR-confirmed SARS-CoV-2 infection or an uninfected control (not recorded which). Specimen: whole blood. The chain links TRBV18 to TRBJ2-7, with 8 nucleotides matching TRBD1. The CDR3 nucleotides are TGTGCCAGCTCCCTGGACAGGGTGAGCCACGAGCAGTACTTC. This sequence encodes CASSLDRVSHEQYF.